The clone carrying this T cell receptor (beta chain) has a count of ten or more. No antigen is known for it. The data were taken from a study of T cells in Graves' hyperthyroidism and ophthalmopathy. Germline assignment: CDR1 SNHLY and CDR2 FYNNEI. Deletions cut 2 bases from V and 5 bases from J, with 3 bases between. The CDR3 contains 11 residues. The CDR3 regions of TCR beta were amplified from RNA transcripts. The TCR CDR3 was amplified in a first-round RT-PCR using the HTBI primer set. From the multiplex PCR reads, TCRdb called clonotypes with MiXCR, one entry per CDR3 protein. This table holds 660,000 or so distinct CDR3 sequences, about 45% found once. Diagnostic decisions used clinical symptoms, serum thyroxine and TRAb, thyroid ultrasound and orbital computed tomography. General study points: Blood samples included most of the expanded thyroid clonotypes exceeding 0.001. Ophthalmopathy could be told apart from stable hyperthyroidism with a 13 V-J model. The model identified upcoming ophthalmopathy a median roughly 6.5 months ahead of onset.

This chain uses TRBV2 with TRBJ2-5; D call uncertain. The specimen sequenced was peripheral blood or thyroid tissue (not recorded which). This clonotype was sampled from an adult man with Graves' disease, either hyperthyroidism or ophthalmopathy (not recorded which). The CDR3 bases are TGTGCCAGCAGTGAATTTGAGACCCAGTACTTC. It translates to CASSEFETQYF.